This T cell receptor beta chain was sequenced during a study of cytomegalovirus exposure and HLA in healthy donors. Study-level points and caveats: The only immune exposure information that was available was CMV serostatus.

Details on this clone: The antigen is unknown.

The PCR employed 60 Vbeta primers together with 13 Jbeta primers. Sequenced by immunoSEQ multiplex PCR; TCRdb stores in-frame clones only, minus some. The sample yields 100,000 to 150,000 clones, approximately 84% seen once. The source is a man in his forties or fifties in good health and CMV-seronegative. Sequenced sample: PBMCs.

CDR3 coding DNA: TGTGCCAGCAGCGTAACTGGCGGGACGCTCTACGAGCAGTACTTC. Amino acids: CASSVTGGTLYEQYF. The rearrangement joins TRBV9 to TRBJ2-7; D may be TRBD2 (6 bases). Looked up from germline, CDR1 is SGDLS and CDR2 is YYNGEE. Trimming took off 1 base at V and 3 bases at J, with 14 bases between the two ends. This CDR3 is built from 15 residues.